The clone carrying this T cell receptor beta chain showed up just once. V was shortened by 0 bases and J by 5 bases, with 16 bases between the two germline ends. Germline CDR1 reads KGHSH; CDR2 reads LQKENI. The CDR3 spans 16 residues. The repertoire was sequenced with immunoSEQ multiplex PCR; TCRdb's copy has only in-frame clones and lacks some. The data hold millions of clones, with 90% to 95% observed a single time. The data belong to a study of shared clonotypes between healthy human individuals. The chain carries TRBV18 and TRBJ2-5; possible D gene TRBD2, 6 bases. Sequenced sample: naive CD4+ T cells from PBMCs. Subset denoted: CD45RA+ positively selected. The receptor comes from a man in his late teens or twenties in good health. Some clones in this sample may be carry-over from other donors' samples. The CDR3 nucleotides are TGTGCCAGCTCACCACCGACTAGGGGTGAATTGGAGACCCAGTACTTC. Translation gives CASSPPTRGELETQYF.